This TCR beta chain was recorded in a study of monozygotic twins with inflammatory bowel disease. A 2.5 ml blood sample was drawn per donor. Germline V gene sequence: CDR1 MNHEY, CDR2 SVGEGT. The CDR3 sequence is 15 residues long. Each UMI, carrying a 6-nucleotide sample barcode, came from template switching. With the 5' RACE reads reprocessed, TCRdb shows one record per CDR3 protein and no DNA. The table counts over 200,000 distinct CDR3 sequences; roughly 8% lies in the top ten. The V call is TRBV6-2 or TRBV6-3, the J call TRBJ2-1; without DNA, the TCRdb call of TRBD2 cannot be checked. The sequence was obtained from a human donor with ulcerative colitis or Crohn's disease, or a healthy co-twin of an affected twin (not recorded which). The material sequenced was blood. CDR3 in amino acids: CASIPAGLAENEQFF.